These 19 T cell receptor beta chains were sequenced from one sample in a study of blood T cell repertoires in COVID-19. Repertoires were generated with immunoSEQ multiplex PCR, while TCRdb's copy carries only in-frame clones and drops some. The data contain about 46,000 clones, approximately 85% of them singletons. Sequenced input: peripheral blood. The receptors come from a human donor in a cohort sampled during active COVID-19. The donor label of this sample is uncertain.

This sequence joins TRBV6-5 and TRBJ2-5; D might be TRBD2 (6 bases). The CDR3 is 14 amino acids. V lost 4 bases and J 5 bases, leaving 14 bases between the germline ends. The V gene's germline CDR1 is MNHEY and CDR2 SVGAGI. The CDR3: CASSWDSLGETQYF. In DNA, the CDR3 is TGTGCCAGCAGTTGGGACTCCCTGGGGGAGACCCAGTACTTC.

The chain employs TRBV6-6 and TRBJ2-5, with 8 bases aligning to TRBD1. CDR1 is MNHNY and CDR2 is SVGAGI in the germline V gene (reference sequence). V was pared by 6 bases and J by 2 bases, with 8 bases of the junction left unmatched. The CDR3 is 15 residues long. The CDR3 DNA follows: TGTGCCAGCAGCTACGGAAACAGGGGGCAAGAGACCCAGTACTTC. This sequence encodes CASSYGNRGQETQYF.

This chain uses TRBV11-2 with TRBJ2-5, with D possibly matching TRBD2 (6 bases). This CDR3 has 16 amino acids. Trimming cost V 3 bases and J 5 bases, with 19 bases left between them. In germline, CDR1 is SGHAT, CDR2 FQNNGV. The CDR3 is CASSLWTGVGGETQYF. The DNA of the CDR3 is TGTGCCAGCAGCTTGTGGACGGGGGTTGGTGGGGAGACCCAGTACTTC.

This rearrangement joins TRBV7-2 to TRBJ2-2, with D possibly TRBD2 on 5 matching bases. Germline CDR1 reads SGHTA; CDR2 reads FQGNSA. The CDR3 is made up of 13 amino acids. Trimming removed 5 bases from V and 8 bases from J, with 12 bases in between. The CDR3 loop is CASSRDGVGELFF. CDR3 nucleotides: TGTGCCAGCAGCAGAGACGGGGTTGGGGAGCTGTTTTTT.

The rearrangement uses TRBV5-4 and TRBJ1-6, with a weak D call TRBD1 (6 bases). CDR3 length: 20 amino acids. The germline V gene encodes CDR1 SGHNT and CDR2 YYREEE (reference sequence). V was clipped by 5 bases and J by 0 bases, with 24 bases between them. The DNA of the CDR3 is TGTGCCAGCAGGGTGGCCACAGGGTCTCCGGAGGACTCCTATAATTCACCCCTCCACTTT. Translation: CASRVATGSPEDSYNSPLHF.

The rearrangement uses TRBV27 and TRBJ2-7; 7 bases map to TRBD2. Germline values: CDR1 MNHEY, CDR2 SMNVEV (reference sequence). The V segment lost 2 bases and the J segment 0 bases; nucleotides outside the gene matches: 7. This CDR3 is 16 amino acids long. In nucleotides, the CDR3 is TGTGCCAGCAGTTTAAAGTGGGGGGGTAGCTCCTACGAGCAGTACTTC. Residues: CASSLKWGGSSYEQYF.

Written as DNA, the CDR3 is TGTGCCAGCACGGGGACAGTCTATGGCTACACCTTC. Translation gives CASTGTVYGYTF. The J gene is TRBJ1-2, the V gene TRBV6-5; 7 bases line up with TRBD1. CDR1 is MNHEY and CDR2 is SVGAGI in the germline V gene. V shed 7 bases, J shed 4 bases, and the junction held 3 bases outside the gene matches. The CDR3 spans 12 residues.

This clone was counted once. CDR3 bases: TGTGCCATCAGTAATACAGGGGGCCAGGGTCAGCCCCAGCATTTT. Its protein is CAISNTGGQGQPQHF. V and J are TRBV10-3 and TRBJ1-5; 9 bases line up with TRBD1. The trim removed 5 bases at V and 6 bases at J, leaving 8 bases unmatched. CDR3 length: 15 amino acids. The germline V gene has CDR1 ENHRY and CDR2 SYGVKD.

This sequence joins TRBV19 and TRBJ2-1, with a tentative D call TRBD1 (5 bases). The CDR3 has 17 amino acids. Trimming removed 0 bases at V and 7 bases at J, with 19 bases between. The germline gives CDR1 LNHDA, CDR2 SQIVND (reference sequence). The CDR3 reads CASSIDLGLDPRNEQFF. In DNA, the CDR3 is TGTGCCAGTAGTATAGATCTGGGGCTCGACCCCCGGAATGAGCAGTTCTTC.

This rearrangement joins TRBV28 to TRBJ2-1, with D hard to call. The CDR3 runs to 12 residues. Germline loops: CDR1 MDHEN, CDR2 SYDVKM. V shed 6 bases and J shed 6 bases, with 9 bases lying between them. The CDR3 spells CASSLTANEQFF. The CDR3 nucleotides read TGTGCCAGCAGCCTCACTGCCAATGAGCAGTTCTTC.

The chain uses TRBV6-5 and TRBJ1-4; D possibly corresponds to TRBD1 (6 bases). Germline V gives CDR1 MNHEY, CDR2 SVGAGI. V was shortened by 5 bases and J by 5 bases, with 12 bases between the two germline ends. CDR3 length: 14 residues. CDR3 amino acids: CASSTWTDNEKLFF. The CDR3 DNA reads TGTGCCAGCAGTACCTGGACAGACAATGAAAAACTGTTTTTT.

The CDR3 DNA sequence: TGTGCCTGGAGACGCCTTCTCGACAGGGGAAACGGGACTGAAGCTTTCTTT. It codes for CAWRRLLDRGNGTEAFF. The V gene is TRBV30, the J gene TRBJ1-1; 8 positions match TRBD1. In germline, CDR1 is GTSNPN, CDR2 SVGIG (reference sequence). The V and J ends lost 3 bases and 5 bases, in that order; junction bases with no gene match: 17. The CDR3 length is 17 residues.

This rearrangement joins TRBV29-1 to TRBJ2-2; 9 bases agree with TRBD1. This CDR3 has 15 amino acids. Germline V lookup: CDR1 SQVTM, CDR2 ANQGSEA. Trimming removed 2 bases from V and 6 bases from J; junction bases left unmatched: 7. CDR3 bases: TGCAGCGTTGAAAACCCGGGACAGGGCTCCGGGGAGCTGTTTTTT. It is translated as CSVENPGQGSGELFF.

V and J are TRBV5-1 and TRBJ2-5; 8 bases fit TRBD2. The germline gives CDR1 SGHRS, CDR2 YFSETQ. V was pared by 0 bases and J by 1 base, with 8 bases of the junction left unmatched. There are 17 residues in the CDR3. Here the CDR3 DNA reads TGCGCCAGCAGCTTGGGGGCGGGAGGAGGACTCCAAGAGACCCAGTACTTC. Its protein product is CASSLGAGGGLQETQYF.

This sequence joins TRBV29-1 and TRBJ1-2; the match to TRBD1 covers 10 bases. V lost 5 bases to trimming and J lost 4 bases; unmatched junction nucleotides: 13. Looked up from germline, CDR1 is SQVTM and CDR2 is ANQGSEA. The CDR3 sequence is 16 residues long. The DNA for the CDR3 is TGCAGCGTTTGGGGACAGGGGACAACCGGATTCTATGGCTACACCTTC. Protein product: CSVWGQGTTGFYGYTF.

This clone came up once. The CDR3: CASSSLYEQYF. CDR3 nucleotides: TGTGCCAGCAGTTCCCTCTACGAGCAGTACTTC. The chain recombines TRBV28 with TRBJ2-7, with D unresolved. The length of the CDR3 is 11 residues. Germline values: CDR1 MDHEN, CDR2 SYDVKM. V lost 4 bases, J lost 3 bases, and 4 bases lay in between.

The J gene is TRBJ2-1, the V gene TRBV19, with D tentatively TRBD2 (6 bases). CDR3 length: 13 residues. V was shortened by 2 bases and J by 9 bases, with 11 bases between the two germline ends. Germline CDR1 and CDR2: LNHDA and SQIVND (reference sequence). CDR3 region: CASSILLAGEQFF. In DNA, the CDR3 is TGTGCCAGTAGTATACTACTAGCTGGTGAGCAGTTCTTC.

The chain uses TRBV13 and TRBJ1-3; possible D gene TRBD1, 5 bases. The CDR3 runs to 15 residues. Trimming removed 2 bases at V and 1 base at J, with 9 bases between. The germline gives CDR1 PRHDT, CDR2 FYEKMQ (reference sequence). The CDR3: CASSLLGESGNTIYF. Here the CDR3 DNA reads TGTGCCAGCAGCTTATTAGGGGAATCTGGAAACACCATATATTTT.

The rearrangement links TRBV30 to TRBJ2-5, with D perhaps TRBD1 (6 bases). Germline lookup yields CDR1 GTSNPN and CDR2 SVGIG (reference sequence). V shed 0 bases and J shed 13 bases, with 21 bases lying between them. The CDR3 covers 14 residues. CDR3 protein: CAWSVGGPLTPWYF. CDR3 in DNA: TGTGCCTGGAGTGTAGGGGGACCGCTAACTCCCTGGTACTTC.